The sequence of this T cell receptor gamma chain was determined in a study of in vitro expanded adult blood gammadelta T cells (dated by TCRdb to between 2020 and 2021). Study-level background: Among T cells, the purity of sorted Vgamma9Vdelta2 cells was between 94.4% and 100%. The study compared the TCR repertoire of Vgamma9Vdelta2 T cells expanded in vitro with a mistletoe-extract drug against those expanded with HMBPP or zoledronate. For every donor, cells were stimulated separately with HMBPP, zoledronate or AbnobaViscum P, and the TRG and TRD CDR3 repertoires from each condition were sequenced. The TCR repertoire analysis included a few subjects.

Comments on this clone: No antigen is known for it. The input lacks base qualities; no much larger clone sits a single base away.

The paper as a whole reports these results and caveats: The TRDV2 repertoire shared between treatments was found to be private to each donor, and TRD repertoires were clustered by subject rather than by stimulant in multidimensional scaling. AbnobaViscum P-expanded Vgamma9Vdelta2 repertoires showed CDR3 length, diversity and J usage similar to HMBPP- and zoledronate-expanded repertoires, suggesting a polyclonal response. Top TRGV9 CDR3 clonotypes were largely public, being shared across donors and across all three stimulation conditions. All repertoires were derived from in vitro expanded cultures of healthy donor cells rather than from mistletoe-treated patients.

The sample's treatment or condition label, in plain terms: microbial phosphoantigen (E)-4-hydroxy-3-methyl-but-2-enyl pyrophosphate, approximately 10 nM. Live CD3+ TCRgammadelta+ Vgamma9+ Vdelta2+ T cells were FACS-sorted on a FACS Aria III after expansion. PBMC were pulsed for one day with about 9.9 nM HMBPP, then washed three times before expansion. Cultures were expanded over around 13 days, and IL-2 was replenished every 3 to 4 days. Once the one-day stimulant pulse was over, the cells were washed three times and then cultured in medium that contained about 100 U/mL IL-2. Before culture, peripheral blood mononuclear cells were isolated by Lymphoprep gradient centrifugation and frozen in liquid nitrogen. Library construction relied on 5' RACE. For each sample, RNA was extracted from approximately 9,200 sorted cells with the RNeasy Micro Kit. Libraries were generated by template-switch reverse transcription, after which the CDR3gamma and CDR3delta regions were amplified by PCR. The amplicons were sequenced on an Illumina MiSeq with the V2 300 kit, which gave 150 bp paired-end reads. Turning to the authors' computational methods: FastQC version 0.11.8 was used to assess read quality. CDR3 sequences were built by aligning reads to GenBank TRG or TRD reference genes using MiXCR version 3.0.3. Apart from TRDD assembly using 3 rather than 5 consecutive nucleotides, MiXCR was run with default parameters. Repertoire analyses, including normalized Shannon-Wiener diversity, clonotype tracking and multidimensional scaling, used VDJtools version 1.2.1 with default settings. Out-of-frame CDR3 sequences and those containing stop codons were excluded from analysis. TCRdb reanalyzed the public reads with the CATT caller, and identical DNA sequences were merged afterwards. TCRdb assigned the V and J calls; the authors' analysis was not used. The sample table shows some 150 gamma-chain clones, and roughly 23% are seen once. The ten most abundant clones make up roughly 27% of the sample.

V has 0 bases trimmed and J has 6 bases trimmed; junction bases matching no gene number 5. CDR3 length: 17 amino acids, cysteine to phenylalanine. Of the read, only the CDR3 DNA is kept; its 51 bases are in frame from base 1. CDR1 GITISATS and CDR2 ISYDGTV were looked up in the germline V gene (reference sequence). Recombination connected TRGV9 to TRGJP. The TCR was taken from an adult in good health. The sequenced sample was gamma-delta T cells from peripheral blood expanded in culture, obtained from an in vitro culture stimulated with HMBPP. The DNA is as follows: TGTGCCTTGTGGGAGGTGCTAGGAGAGTTGGGCAAAAAAATCAAGGTATTT. Its translation is CALWEVLGELGKKIKVF.